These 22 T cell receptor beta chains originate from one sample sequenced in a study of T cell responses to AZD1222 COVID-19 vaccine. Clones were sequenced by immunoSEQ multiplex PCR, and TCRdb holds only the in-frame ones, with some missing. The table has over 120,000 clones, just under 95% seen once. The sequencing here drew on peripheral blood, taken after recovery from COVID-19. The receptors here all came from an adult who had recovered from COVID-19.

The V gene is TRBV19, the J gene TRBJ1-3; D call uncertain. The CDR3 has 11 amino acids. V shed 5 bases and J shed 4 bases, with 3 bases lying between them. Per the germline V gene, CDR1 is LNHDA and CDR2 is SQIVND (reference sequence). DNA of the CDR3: TGTGCCAGTAGTGCCGGAAACACCATATATTTT. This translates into CASSAGNTIYF.

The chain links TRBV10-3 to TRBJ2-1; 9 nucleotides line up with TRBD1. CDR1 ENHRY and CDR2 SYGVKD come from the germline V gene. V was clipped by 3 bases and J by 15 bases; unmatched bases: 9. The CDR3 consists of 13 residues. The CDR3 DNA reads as TGTGCCATCAGTGACCCCGGACAGGGGCTTTGGTTCTTC. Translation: CAISDPGQGLWFF.

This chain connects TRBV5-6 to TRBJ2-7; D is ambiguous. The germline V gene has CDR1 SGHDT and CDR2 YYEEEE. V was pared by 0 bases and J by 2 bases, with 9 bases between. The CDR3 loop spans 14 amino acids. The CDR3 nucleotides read TGTGCCAGCAGCTTGGCCCTAGTTGCCTACGAGCAGTACTTC. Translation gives CASSLALVAYEQYF.

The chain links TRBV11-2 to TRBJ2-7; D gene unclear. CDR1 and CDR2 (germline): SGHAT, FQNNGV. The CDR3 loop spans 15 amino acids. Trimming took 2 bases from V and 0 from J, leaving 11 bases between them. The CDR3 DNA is TGTGCCAGCAGCTTACGGGCGGACGTCTCCTACGAGCAGTACTTC. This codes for CASSLRADVSYEQYF.

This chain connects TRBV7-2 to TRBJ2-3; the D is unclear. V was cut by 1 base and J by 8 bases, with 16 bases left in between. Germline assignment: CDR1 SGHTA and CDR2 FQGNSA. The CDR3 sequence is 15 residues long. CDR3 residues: CASSLDLAGTGTQYF. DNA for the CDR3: TGTGCCAGCAGCTTAGATTTGGCAGGAACTGGTACGCAGTATTTT.

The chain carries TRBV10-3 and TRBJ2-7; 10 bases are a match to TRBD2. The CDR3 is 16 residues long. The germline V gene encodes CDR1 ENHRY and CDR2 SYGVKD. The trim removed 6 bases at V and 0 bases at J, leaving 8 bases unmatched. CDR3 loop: CAISDSGTSVSYEQYF. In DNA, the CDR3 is TGTGCCATCAGCGACTCCGGGACTAGCGTCTCCTACGAGCAGTACTTC.

CDR3 nucleotide sequence: TGTGCCAGCAGAAACAGGGCTCGGGACGAGCAGTACTTC. This gives the protein CASRNRARDEQYF. V usage is TRBV28 and J usage is TRBJ2-7; TRBD1 is a possible D gene (6 bases). Trimming stripped 6 bases from V and 5 bases from J, with 14 bases between. Germline lookup yields CDR1 MDHEN and CDR2 SYDVKM. CDR3 length equals 13 residues.

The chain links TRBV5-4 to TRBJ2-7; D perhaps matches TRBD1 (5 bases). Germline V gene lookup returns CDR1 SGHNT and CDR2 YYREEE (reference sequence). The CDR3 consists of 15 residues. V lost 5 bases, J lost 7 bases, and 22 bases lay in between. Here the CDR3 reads CASSSTGRAPGEQYF. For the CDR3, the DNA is TGTGCCAGCAGTTCCACCGGCAGGGCGCCTGGTGAGCAGTACTTC.

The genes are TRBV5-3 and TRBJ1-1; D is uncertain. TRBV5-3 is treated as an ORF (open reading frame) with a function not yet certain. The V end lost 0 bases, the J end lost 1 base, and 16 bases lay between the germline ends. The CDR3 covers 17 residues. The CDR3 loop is CARSLDPRSEGNTEAFF. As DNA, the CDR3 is TGTGCCAGAAGCTTGGATCCCAGGTCGGAGGGGAACACTGAAGCTTTCTTT.

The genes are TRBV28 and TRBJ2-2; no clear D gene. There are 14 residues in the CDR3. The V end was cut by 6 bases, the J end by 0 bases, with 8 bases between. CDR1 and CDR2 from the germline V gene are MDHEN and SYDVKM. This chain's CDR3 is CASSPFANTGELFF. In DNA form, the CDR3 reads TGTGCCAGCAGCCCCTTCGCGAACACCGGGGAGCTGTTTTTT.

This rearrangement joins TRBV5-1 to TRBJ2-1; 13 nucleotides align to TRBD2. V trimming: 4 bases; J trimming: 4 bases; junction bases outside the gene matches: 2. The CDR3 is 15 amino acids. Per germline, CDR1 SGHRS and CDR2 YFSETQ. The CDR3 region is CASSEGLAGYNEQFF. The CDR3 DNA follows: TGCGCCAGCAGCGAGGGACTAGCGGGGTACAATGAGCAGTTCTTC.

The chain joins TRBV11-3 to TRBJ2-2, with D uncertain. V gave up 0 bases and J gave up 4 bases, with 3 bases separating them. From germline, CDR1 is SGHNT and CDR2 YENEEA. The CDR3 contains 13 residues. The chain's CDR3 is CASSLDFTGELFF. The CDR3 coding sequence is TGTGCCAGCAGCTTAGACTTCACCGGGGAGCTGTTTTTT.

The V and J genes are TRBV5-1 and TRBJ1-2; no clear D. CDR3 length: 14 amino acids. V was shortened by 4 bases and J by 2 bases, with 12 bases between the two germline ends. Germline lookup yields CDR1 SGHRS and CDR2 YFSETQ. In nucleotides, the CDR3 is TGCGCCAGCAGCAGGCAGCAGAACAACTATGGCTACACCTTC. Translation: CASSRQQNNYGYTF.

This chain's CDR3 is CASSPGYDEQYF. The CDR3 DNA reads as TGTGCCAGCAGCCCCGGCTATGACGAGCAGTACTTC. The chain is built from TRBV28 and TRBJ2-7; no reliable D call. This CDR3 is built from 12 residues. V was clipped by 6 bases and J by 5 bases, with 11 bases between them. The germline gives CDR1 MDHEN, CDR2 SYDVKM. The entire variable domain, with the rest obtained from reference TRBV28 and TRBJ2-7, is as follows: DVKVTQSSRYLVKRTGEKVFLECVQDMDHENMFWYRQDPGLGLRLIYFSYDVKMKEKGDIPEGYSVSREKKERFSLILESASTNQTSMYLCASSPGYDEQYFGPGTRLTVT.

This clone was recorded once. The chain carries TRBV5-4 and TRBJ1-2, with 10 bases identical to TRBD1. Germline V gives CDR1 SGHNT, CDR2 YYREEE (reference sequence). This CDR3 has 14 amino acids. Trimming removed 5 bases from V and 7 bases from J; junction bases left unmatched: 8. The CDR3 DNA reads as TGTGCCAGCAGAGTCCCGGGACAGGGGCCTGGCTACACCTTC. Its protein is CASRVPGQGPGYTF.

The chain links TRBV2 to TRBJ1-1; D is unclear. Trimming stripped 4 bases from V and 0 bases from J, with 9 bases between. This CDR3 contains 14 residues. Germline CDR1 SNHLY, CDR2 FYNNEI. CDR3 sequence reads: CASSGLRLNTEAFF. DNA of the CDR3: TGTGCCAGCAGTGGGCTACGGTTGAACACTGAAGCTTTCTTT.

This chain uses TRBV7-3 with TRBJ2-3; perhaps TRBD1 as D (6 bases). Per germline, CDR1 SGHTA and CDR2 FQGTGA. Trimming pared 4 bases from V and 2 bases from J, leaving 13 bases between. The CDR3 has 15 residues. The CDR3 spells CASSSNQGITDTQYF. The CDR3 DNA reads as TGTGCCAGCAGCTCCAACCAGGGGATCACAGATACGCAGTATTTT.

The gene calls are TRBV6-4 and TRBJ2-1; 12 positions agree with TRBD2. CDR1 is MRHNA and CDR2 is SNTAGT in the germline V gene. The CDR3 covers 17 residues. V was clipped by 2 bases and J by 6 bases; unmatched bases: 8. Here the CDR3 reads CASSDGSSGREGNEQFF. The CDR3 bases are TGTGCCAGCAGTGACGGGTCTAGCGGGAGGGAGGGCAATGAGCAGTTCTTC.

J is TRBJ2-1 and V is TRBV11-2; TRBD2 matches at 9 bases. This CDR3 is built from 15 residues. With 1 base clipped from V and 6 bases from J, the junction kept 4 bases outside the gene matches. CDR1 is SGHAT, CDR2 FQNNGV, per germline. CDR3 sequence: CASSLVSSGINEQFF. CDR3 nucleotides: TGTGCCAGCAGCTTAGTGTCTAGCGGGATCAATGAGCAGTTCTTC.

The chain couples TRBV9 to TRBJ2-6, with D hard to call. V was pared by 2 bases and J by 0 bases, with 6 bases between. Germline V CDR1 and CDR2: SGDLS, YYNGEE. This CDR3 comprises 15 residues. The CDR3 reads CASSVVSSGANVLTF. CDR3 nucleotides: TGTGCCAGCAGCGTGGTAAGCTCTGGGGCCAACGTCCTGACTTTC.

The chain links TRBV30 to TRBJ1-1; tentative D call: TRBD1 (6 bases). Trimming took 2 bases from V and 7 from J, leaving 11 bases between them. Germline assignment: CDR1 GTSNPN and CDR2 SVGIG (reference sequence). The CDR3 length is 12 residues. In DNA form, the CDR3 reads TGTGCCTGGAGTACCCGACAGGATGAAGCTTTCTTT. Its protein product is CAWSTRQDEAFF.

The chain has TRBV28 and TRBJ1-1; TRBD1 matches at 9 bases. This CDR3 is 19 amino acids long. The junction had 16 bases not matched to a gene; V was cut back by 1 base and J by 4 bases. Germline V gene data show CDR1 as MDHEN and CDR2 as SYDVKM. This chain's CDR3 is CASSLLSSGLLTGGTEAFF. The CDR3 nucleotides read TGTGCCAGCAGTTTATTATCATCCGGTCTTCTGACAGGGGGCACTGAAGCTTTCTTT.